Listed below are T cell receptor beta chains from one sample, sequenced in a study of CD8 T cells in ankylosing spondylitis. One entry per CDR3 protein results from TCRdb running MiXCR on the 5' RACE reads. The sample comprises some 130,000 distinct CDR3 sequences, roughly 15% of which are singletons, and 3% rests with the top ten. Sequenced: blood, either unsorted or a sorted T cell fraction (not recorded which). These receptors all come from a female donor with ankylosing spondylitis or in good health (not recorded which). Each CDR3 is given with its conserved first and last residue. D genes are given only for firm matches. A clone size is listed for some rows: how often the clone was seen (once, few, many), or a class if it is expanded.

>TRBV19|TRBD1|.|TRBJ1-5
TGTGCCAGTAGTATAGACGACAGGGAAATTCAGCCCCAGCATTTT
CASSIDDREIQPQHF
>TRBV7-6|.|.|TRBJ2-1
TGTGCCAGCAGCGAGGTAAGCCACAATGAGCAGTTCTTC
CASSEVSHNEQFF
>TRBV20-1|TRBD2|few|TRBJ2-1
TGCAGCTCACTAGCGGGGTCCCGCGGCCAGTTCTTC
CSSLAGSRGQFF
>TRBV7-6|.|.|TRBJ2-7
TGTGCCAGCAGCTTAGGGGTGGGTGGCATCTACGAGCAGTACTTC
CASSLGVGGIYEQYF
>TRBV3-1|.|.|TRBJ2-5
TGTGCCAGCAGCCGGAATTCATGGTACCAAGAGACCCAGTACTTC
CASSRNSWYQETQYF
>TRBV5-1|.|.|TRBJ2-7
TGCGCCAGCAGCTTTAGCCAAGGTCCTCGCGAGCAGTACTTC
CASSFSQGPREQYF
>TRBV30|.|few|TRBJ2-5
TGTGCCTGGAGGGCTGGTCCGACCCAGTACTTC
CAWRAGPTQYF
>TRBV11-2|.|.|TRBJ2-5
TGTGCCAGCAGCTTAGTGCCGCTGGGGACCCAGTACTTC
CASSLVPLGTQYF
>TRBV25-1|TRBD2|.|TRBJ2-1
TGTGCCAGCAGTAACCCGGGAGGTCTCTACAATGAGCAGTTCTTC
CASSNPGGLYNEQFF
>TRBV29-1|TRBD1|many|TRBJ2-2
TGCAGCGTTCGACAGGGCTTCGGGGAGCTGTTTTTT
CSVRQGFGELFF
>TRBV20-1|.|few|TRBJ1-5
TGCAGTGCTCCGGGACCGGGGCGGGGGGTAGTTCAGCCCCAGCATTTT
CSAPGPGRGVVQPQHF
>TRBV24-1|TRBD1|few|TRBJ2-5
TGTGCCACCAGTGATTCCGGAGGACAGGAGATCCAAGAGACCCAGTACTTC
CATSDSGGQEIQETQYF
>TRBV18|.|few|TRBJ1-4
TGTGCCAGCTCACCTGACAGGGAAAAACTGTTTTTT
CASSPDREKLFF
>TRBV19|TRBD1|.|TRBJ2-6
TGTGCCAGTAGTAGAGAACAGGGGGGCTCTGGGGCCAACGTCCTGACTTTC
CASSREQGGSGANVLTF
>TRBV28|TRBD1|.|TRBJ2-7
TGTGCCAGCAGTTTATCCCTAGGGACAGGGATTCGCGAGCAGTACTTC
CASSLSLGTGIREQYF
>TRBV5-1|TRBD2|.|TRBJ2-7
TGCGCCAGCAGCCCAGCGGGAGCGAACGAGCAGTACTTC
CASSPAGANEQYF